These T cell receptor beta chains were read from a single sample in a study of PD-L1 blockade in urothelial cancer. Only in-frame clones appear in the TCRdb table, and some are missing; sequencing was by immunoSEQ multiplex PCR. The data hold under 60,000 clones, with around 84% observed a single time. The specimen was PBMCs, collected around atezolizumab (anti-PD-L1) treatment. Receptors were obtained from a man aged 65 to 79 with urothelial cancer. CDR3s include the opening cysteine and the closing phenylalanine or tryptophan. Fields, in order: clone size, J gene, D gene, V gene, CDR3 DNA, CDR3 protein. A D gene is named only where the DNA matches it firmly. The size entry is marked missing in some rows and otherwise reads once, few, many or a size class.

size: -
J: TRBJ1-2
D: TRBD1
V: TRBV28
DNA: TGTGCCAGCAGTTTAACCGGGACAGGCTTGCCGGGCTACACCTTC
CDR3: CASSLTGTGLPGYTF

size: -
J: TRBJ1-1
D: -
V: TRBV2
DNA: TGTGCCAGCAGCCCTTCGCGGAGGGGCACTGAAGCTTTCTTT
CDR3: CASSPSRRGTEAFF

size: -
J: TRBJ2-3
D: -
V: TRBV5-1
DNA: TGCGCCAGCAGCCCGCAGGGGAGGGACCCAGATACGCAGTATTTT
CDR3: CASSPQGRDPDTQYF

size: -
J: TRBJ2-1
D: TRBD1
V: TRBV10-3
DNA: TGTGCCATCAGTGGAGGGGACAGAAACTACAATGAGCAGTTCTTC
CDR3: CAISGGDRNYNEQFF

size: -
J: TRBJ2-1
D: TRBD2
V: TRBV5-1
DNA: TGCGCCAGCAGCTTGTTGGCTAGCGGGGGGGCGGATGAGCAGTTCTTC
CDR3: CASSLLASGGADEQFF

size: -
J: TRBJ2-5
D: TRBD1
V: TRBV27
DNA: TGTGCCAGCACCCGGACAGGGCGTTCTAGGGAGACCCAGTACTTC
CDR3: CASTRTGRSRETQYF

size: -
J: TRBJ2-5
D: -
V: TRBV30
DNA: TGTGCCTGGAGTGGGGCAGGAACCGTCCTGGGAGGGACCCAGTACTTC
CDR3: CAWSGAGTVLGGTQYF

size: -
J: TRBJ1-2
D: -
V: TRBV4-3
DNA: TGCGCCAGCAGCCAAGACGGCTATGGCTACACCTTC
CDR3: CASSQDGYGYTF

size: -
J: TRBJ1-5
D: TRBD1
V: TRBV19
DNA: TGTGCCAGTAGTATTGAGGGACAGGGTCAACATTTT
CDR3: CASSIEGQGQHF

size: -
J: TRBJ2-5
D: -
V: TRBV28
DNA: TGTGCCAGCAGTTTCGGGGAGACCCAGTACTTC
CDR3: CASSFGETQYF

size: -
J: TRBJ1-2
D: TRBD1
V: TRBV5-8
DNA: TGTGCCAGCAGCTCCTGGACAGGTACCTATGGCTACACCTTC
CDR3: CASSSWTGTYGYTF

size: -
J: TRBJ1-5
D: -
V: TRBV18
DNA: TGTGCCAGCTCACAAGCCCGATCGTATAGCAATCAGCCCCAGCATTTT
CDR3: CASSQARSYSNQPQHF

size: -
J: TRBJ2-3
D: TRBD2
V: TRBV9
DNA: TGTGCCAGCAGCCGCCGGGGCGGGGGGTTTCAAGATACGCAGTATTTT
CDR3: CASSRRGGGFQDTQYF

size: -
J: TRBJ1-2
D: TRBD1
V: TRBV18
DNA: TGTGCCAGCTCACTTATTGGACAGGGGGACTATGGCTACACCTTC
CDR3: CASSLIGQGDYGYTF

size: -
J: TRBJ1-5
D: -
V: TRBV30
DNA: TGTGCCTGTGGTCAGGGCCTCAATCAGCCCCAGCATTTT
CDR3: CACGQGLNQPQHF

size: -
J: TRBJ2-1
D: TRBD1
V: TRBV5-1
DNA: TGCGCCAGCAGCTTGGGGGACAGTGTATTGTACAATGAGCAGTTCTTC
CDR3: CASSLGDSVLYNEQFF

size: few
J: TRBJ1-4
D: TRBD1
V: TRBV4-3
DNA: TGCGCCAGCAGCCAAGAGGGGACAGTCAATGAAAAACTGTTTTTT
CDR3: CASSQEGTVNEKLFF

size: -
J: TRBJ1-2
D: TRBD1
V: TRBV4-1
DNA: TGCGCCAGCAGCCAAGCGGGACAGGGTGGCTATGGCTACACCTTC
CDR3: CASSQAGQGGYGYTF

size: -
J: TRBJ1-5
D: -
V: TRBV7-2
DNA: TGTGCCAGCAGCTTACTAGCGGGCAATCAGCCCCAGCATTTT
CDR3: CASSLLAGNQPQHF

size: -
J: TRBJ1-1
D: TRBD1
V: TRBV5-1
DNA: TGCGCCAGCAGCTTGGCAGGGGGCAGGGACACTGAAGCTTTCTTT
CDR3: CASSLAGGRDTEAFF

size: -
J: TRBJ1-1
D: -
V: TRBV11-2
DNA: TGTGCCAGCAGCTTAGATCAGACTGAAGCTTTCTTT
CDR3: CASSLDQTEAFF

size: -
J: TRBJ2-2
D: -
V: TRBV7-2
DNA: TGTGCCAGCAGCTTAGAGGGGTGGGCAGGGAACACCGGGGAGCTGTTTTTT
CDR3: CASSLEGWAGNTGELFF

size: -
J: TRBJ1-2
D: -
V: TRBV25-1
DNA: TGTGCCAGCAGGCGACACGGCGAAAACTATGGCTACACCTTC
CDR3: CASRRHGENYGYTF

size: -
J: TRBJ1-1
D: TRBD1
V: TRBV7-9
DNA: TGTGCCAGCAGCTTAGAATGGGCAGGGGGCAAGAACACTGAAGCTTTCTTT
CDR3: CASSLEWAGGKNTEAFF

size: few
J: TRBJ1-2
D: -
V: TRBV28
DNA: TGTGCCAGCTCCTTAAGCCCGGAGGGCTACACCTTC
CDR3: CASSLSPEGYTF

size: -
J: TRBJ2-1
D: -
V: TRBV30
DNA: TGTGCCTGGAGGCTTCCGGGGGCCTACAATGAGCAGTTCTTC
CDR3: CAWRLPGAYNEQFF

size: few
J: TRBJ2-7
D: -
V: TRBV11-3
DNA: TGTGCCAGCAGCTTGGCTAGCTCCGCCTACGAGCAGTACTTC
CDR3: CASSLASSAYEQYF

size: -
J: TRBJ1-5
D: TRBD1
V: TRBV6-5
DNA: TGTGCCAGCAGTGCGACAGGGGGCAAGGAGCAGCCCCAGCATTTT
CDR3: CASSATGGKEQPQHF

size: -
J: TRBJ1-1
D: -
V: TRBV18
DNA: TGTGCCAGCTCACCACTTCCTGGGCTGGAAAACACTGAAGCTTTCTTT
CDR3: CASSPLPGLENTEAFF

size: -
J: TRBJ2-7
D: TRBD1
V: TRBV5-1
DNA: TGCGCCAGCAGCGAGGACAGGGTTTACGAGCAGTACTTC
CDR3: CASSEDRVYEQYF

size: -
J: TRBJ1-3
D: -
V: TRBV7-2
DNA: TGTGCCAGCAGCTTAAGTTATACTGCTGGAAACACCATATATTTT
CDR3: CASSLSYTAGNTIYF

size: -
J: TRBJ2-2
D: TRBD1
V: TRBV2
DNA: TGTGCCAGCAGCGGACAGGGGGCGAGGACCGGGGAGCTGTTTTTT
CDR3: CASSGQGARTGELFF

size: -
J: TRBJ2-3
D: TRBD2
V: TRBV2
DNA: TGTGCCAGCAGTGTCAATAGCGGGAGGATAGATACGCAGTATTTT
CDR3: CASSVNSGRIDTQYF

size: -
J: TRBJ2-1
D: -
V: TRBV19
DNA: TGTGCCAGTAGTATCGCGGAGAGCTCCTACAATGAGCAGTTCTTC
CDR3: CASSIAESSYNEQFF

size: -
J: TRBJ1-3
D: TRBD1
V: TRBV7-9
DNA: TGTGCCAGCAGCTTAGGGACAGGGGACCCCTCTGGAAACACCATATATTTT
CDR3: CASSLGTGDPSGNTIYF

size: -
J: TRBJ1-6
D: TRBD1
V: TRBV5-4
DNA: TGTGCCAGCAACGCGGGACAGGGGTCCGGAAATTCACCCCTCCACTTT
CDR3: CASNAGQGSGNSPLHF

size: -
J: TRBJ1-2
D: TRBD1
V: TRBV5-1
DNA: TGCGCCAGCAGCTATACCTCCGGGACAGGGGGAGGCTACACCTTC
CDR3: CASSYTSGTGGGYTF

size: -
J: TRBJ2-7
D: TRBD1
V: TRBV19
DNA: TGTGCCAGTACTAGTGCCGGGACAGGGATCTACGAGCAGTACTTC
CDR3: CASTSAGTGIYEQYF

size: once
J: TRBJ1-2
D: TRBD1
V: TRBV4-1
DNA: TGCGCCAGCAGCCAGCAGACAGGGGGGATGGATGGCTACACCTTC
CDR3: CASSQQTGGMDGYTF

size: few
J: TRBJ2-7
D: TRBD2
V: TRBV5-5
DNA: TGTGCCAGCAGCTTGTATAGCGGGGGCACCGGCGAGCAGTACTTC
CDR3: CASSLYSGGTGEQYF

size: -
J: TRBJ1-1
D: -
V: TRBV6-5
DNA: TGTGCCAGCAGCGAACATCTCCGGGGCACTGAAGCTTTCTTT
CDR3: CASSEHLRGTEAFF

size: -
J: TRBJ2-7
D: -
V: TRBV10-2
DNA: TGCGCCAGCAGTGAGGGCAGGGGCAACGAGCAGTACTTC
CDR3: CASSEGRGNEQYF

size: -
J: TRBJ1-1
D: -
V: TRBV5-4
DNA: TGTGCCAGCAGTAGACAAACGAACACTGAAGCTTTCTTT
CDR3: CASSRQTNTEAFF

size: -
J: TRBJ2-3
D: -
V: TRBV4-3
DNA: TGCGCCAGCAGCCTTGGGGGCAGCACAGATACGCAGTATTTT
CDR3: CASSLGGSTDTQYF

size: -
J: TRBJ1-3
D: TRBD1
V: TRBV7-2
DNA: TGTGCCAGCAGCCAGAAGGGGACAGGGTTGACTGGAAACACCATATATTTT
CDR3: CASSQKGTGLTGNTIYF